These 24 T cell receptor beta chains came from one sample sequenced in a study of shared clonotypes between healthy human individuals. The naive CD8 fraction comprised CD45RO-negative cells positively selected for CCR7 and excluded terminally differentiated effector memory CD45RA+ cells. Method: immunoSEQ multiplex PCR; TCRdb's copy keeps in-frame clones and lacks some. The profile covers about 2.1 million clones, with around 93% appearing a single time and roughly 1.7% taken by the ten largest. Sequencing input: naive CD8+ T cells from PBMCs. The receptors stem from a man aged 18 to 29 in good health. Some clones in this sample may be carry-over from other donors' samples.

Note on this clone: This CDR3 is also generated by other DNA sequences in the sample. The rearrangement uses TRBV28 and TRBJ2-2; perhaps TRBD1 as D (5 bases). The CDR3 extends over 14 amino acids. The germline CDR1 and CDR2 sequences are MDHEN and SYDVKM. Deletions cut 3 bases from V and 5 bases from J, with 10 bases between. The CDR3, as DNA: TGTGCCAGCAGTTTGCAGGGATGGACCGGGGAGCTGTTTTTT. Translated, it gives CASSLQGWTGELFF.

The genes are TRBV27 and TRBJ1-2; D is perhaps TRBD1 (5 bases). The CDR3 extends over 13 amino acids. Germline CDR1 and CDR2: MNHEY and SMNVEV (reference sequence). With 10 bases removed from V and 5 bases from J, the gap between germline ends came to 17 bases. The CDR3 DNA sequence: TGTGCCACCGCAGCAGGGAGTCGTTATGGCTACACCTTC. Residues: CATAAGSRYGYTF.

The V gene is TRBV5-1, the J gene TRBJ2-1; no clear D. V was shortened by 4 bases and J by 7 bases, with 18 bases between the two germline ends. This CDR3 comprises 15 residues. Germline V gives CDR1 SGHRS, CDR2 YFSETQ. The DNA of the CDR3 is TGCGCCAGCAGCCCGGATGGGTCCACTGGGAATGAGCAGTTCTTC. As protein: CASSPDGSTGNEQFF.

As to this clone: In the same sample, other DNA sequences code for this CDR3. The chain combines TRBV27 with TRBJ2-1; 9 bases fit TRBD1. This CDR3 spans 14 amino acids. V lost 3 bases and J lost 6; bases outside the gene matches: 3. Germline assignment: CDR1 MNHEY and CDR2 SMNVEV (reference sequence). CDR3 amino acids: CASSLGTGINEQFF. The CDR3 coding sequence is TGTGCCAGCAGTTTGGGGACAGGGATCAATGAGCAGTTCTTC.

About this clone itself: This specimen includes other DNA sequences encoding the same CDR3. For the CDR3, the DNA is TGTGCCAGCAGTTACCTACAGAACACTGAAGCTTTCTTT. This sequence encodes CASSYLQNTEAFF. V gene TRBV6-5 combines with J gene TRBJ1-1; D gene uncertain. This CDR3 has 13 amino acids. V lost 2 bases, J lost 1 base, and 5 bases lay in between. Germline V gene data show CDR1 as MNHEY and CDR2 as SVGAGI.

The chain links TRBV19 to TRBJ2-4; 12 bases are a match to TRBD2. The germline V gene has CDR1 LNHDA and CDR2 SQIVND (reference sequence). The CDR3 extends over 18 amino acids. V was clipped by 4 bases and J by 2 bases; unmatched bases: 9. Here the CDR3 reads CASSRGLAGGPPKNIQYF. CDR3 nucleotides: TGTGCCAGTAGTAGGGGTCTAGCGGGAGGGCCGCCCAAAAACATTCAGTACTTC.

The chain combines TRBV7-2 with TRBJ2-7; no firm D call. The CDR3 runs to 13 residues. From germline, CDR1 is SGHTA and CDR2 FQGNSA. V lost 4 bases to trimming and J lost 7 bases, with 14 bases between them. The DNA for the CDR3 is TGTGCCAGCAGCTCCCCTATAGAGCGAGAGCAGTACTTC. This codes for CASSSPIEREQYF.

The rearrangement joins TRBV2 to TRBJ1-4; D gene unclear. The CDR3 consists of 12 residues. CDR1 is SNHLY and CDR2 is FYNNEI in the germline V gene. Trimming removed 3 bases from V and 4 bases from J, with 3 bases in between. The CDR3 protein is CASSDGNEKLFF. The CDR3 DNA reads TGTGCCAGCAGTGACGGTAATGAAAAACTGTTTTTT.

The genes are TRBV11-2 and TRBJ1-5; D gene unclear. This CDR3 is built from 13 residues. V was trimmed by 3 bases and J by 4 bases, leaving 7 bases between them. Germline V lookup: CDR1 SGHAT, CDR2 FQNNGV. The CDR3 reads CASSFEVNQPQHF. The CDR3 nucleotides are TGTGCCAGCAGCTTCGAGGTGAATCAGCCCCAGCATTTT.

V gene TRBV19 combines with J gene TRBJ1-1; D ambiguous. The CDR3 has 11 residues. The ends were cut back, 3 bases at V and 10 bases at J, with 9 bases in the middle. Germline CDR1 is LNHDA and CDR2 is SQIVND (reference sequence). The CDR3 is CASSIGLVAFF. The CDR3 region has the DNA TGTGCCAGTAGTATCGGATTAGTAGCTTTCTTT.

V is TRBV7-3 and J is TRBJ1-3; 9 nucleotides line up with TRBD1. Germline V gives CDR1 SGHTA, CDR2 FQGTGA. The CDR3 length is 15 residues. The V segment lost 5 bases and the J segment 4 bases; nucleotides outside the gene matches: 6. CDR3 protein: CASSESGTGGNTIYF. The CDR3 DNA reads TGTGCCAGCAGCGAGTCCGGGACAGGGGGAAACACCATATATTTT.

The J gene is TRBJ2-7, the V gene TRBV7-6, with D perhaps TRBD2 (6 bases). V was trimmed by 5 bases and J by 0 bases, leaving 17 bases between them. This CDR3 region has 16 residues. Germline V gene data show CDR1 as SGHVS and CDR2 as FNYEAQ. CDR3 protein: CASSTTLRAGSYEQYF. For the CDR3, the DNA is TGTGCCAGCAGCACAACTTTAAGAGCGGGCTCCTACGAGCAGTACTTC.

The chain uses TRBV27 and TRBJ1-1; no definite D call. Per the germline V gene, CDR1 is MNHEY and CDR2 is SMNVEV (reference sequence). Trimming took 5 bases from V and 2 from J, leaving 18 bases between them. The CDR3 is made up of 16 amino acids. CDR3 coding DNA: TGTGCCAGCAGTCCGCGGCCATCTCCCCCTAACACTGAAGCTTTCTTT. It translates to CASSPRPSPPNTEAFF.

This chain links TRBV28 with TRBJ1-1; D unresolved. The V gene's germline CDR1 is MDHEN and CDR2 SYDVKM. Trimming removed 8 bases from V and 1 base from J, with 17 bases in between. The CDR3 sequence is 15 residues long. The CDR3 nucleotides read TGTGCCAGCTGCCCCAGCCGGGTCGCGAACACTGAAGCTTTCTTT. Translated: CASCPSRVANTEAFF.

The rearrangement joins TRBV11-2 to TRBJ2-5; a weak D match, TRBD2 (6 bases). Trimming took off 5 bases at V and 5 bases at J, with 21 bases between the two ends. CDR1 and CDR2 (germline): SGHAT, FQNNGV. The CDR3 is 16 residues long. Here the CDR3 DNA reads TGTGCCAGCAGCGAAGGACTCCGGGGCCGGGGGGAGACCCAGTACTTC. Amino acids: CASSEGLRGRGETQYF.

The chain combines TRBV28 with TRBJ2-1; D possibly corresponds to TRBD2 (5 bases). The CDR3 length is 14 residues. Trimming pared 5 bases from V and 1 base from J, leaving 9 bases between. Germline CDR1 is MDHEN and CDR2 is SYDVKM. In DNA form, the CDR3 reads TGTGCCAGCAGTAGGGAGCCGTCCTACAATGAGCAGTTCTTC. Protein sequence: CASSREPSYNEQFF.

The table lists this clone with a count of one. The chain recombines TRBV2 with TRBJ1-1, with D maybe TRBD1 (6 bases). The CDR3 consists of 14 residues. Trimming stripped 4 bases from V and 7 bases from J, with 16 bases between. Per the germline V gene, CDR1 is SNHLY and CDR2 is FYNNEI. The CDR3 bases are TGTGCCAGCAGTGCGCCCTCAGGGGCCCGTGAAGCTTTCTTT. Protein product: CASSAPSGAREAFF.

The chain has TRBV10-3 and TRBJ2-7; D is unresolved. This CDR3 has 14 amino acids. Trimming shortened V by 0 bases and J by 5 bases, and 11 bases separated the two germline ends. Germline V gene lookup returns CDR1 ENHRY and CDR2 SYGVKD. The CDR3 DNA follows: TGTGCCATCAGTGAGTCAAGGGTTTCAGACGAGCAGTACTTC. This gives the protein CAISESRVSDEQYF.

The chain employs TRBV7-6 and TRBJ2-7, with 8 positions matching TRBD2. With 1 base clipped from V and 5 bases from J, the junction kept 7 bases outside the gene matches. The CDR3 runs to 15 residues. The V gene's germline CDR1 is SGHVS and CDR2 FNYEAQ. CDR3 in DNA: TGTGCCAGCAGCTTAGGAAGCGGGAGCTCGGACGAGCAGTACTTC. It is translated as CASSLGSGSSDEQYF. Using reference TRBV7-6 and TRBJ2-7 for the parts outside the CDR3, the full variable domain is GAGVSQSPRYKVTKRGQDVALRCDPISGHVSLYWYRQALGQGPEFLTYFNYEAQQDKSGLPNDRFSAERPEGSISTLTIQRTEQRDSAMYRCASSLGSGSSDEQYFGPGTRLTVT.

Comment on this clone: The sample carries other DNA sequences with the same CDR3. The chain couples TRBV7-9 to TRBJ1-1; D not certain. The CDR3 has 12 amino acids. Looked up from germline, CDR1 is SEHNR and CDR2 is FQNEAQ (reference sequence). Deletions cut 6 bases from V and 4 bases from J, with 9 bases between. Here the CDR3 reads CASSLGPTEAFF. CDR3 nucleotides: TGTGCCAGCAGTCTCGGCCCCACTGAAGCTTTCTTT.

This chain links TRBV19 with TRBJ2-1, with TRBD1 as a possible D gene (6 bases). V dropped 7 bases and J dropped 6 bases, with 16 bases sitting between them. Germline CDR1 LNHDA, CDR2 SQIVND (reference sequence). The CDR3 is made up of 14 amino acids. The CDR3 bases are TGTGCCAGTATGGAGCTACAGGGTGGCAATGAGCAGTTCTTC. It specifies CASMELQGGNEQFF.

The chain is built from TRBV27 and TRBJ2-5; 8 nucleotides line up with TRBD2. With 0 bases clipped from V and 4 bases from J, the junction kept 7 bases outside the gene matches. Germline assignment: CDR1 MNHEY and CDR2 SMNVEV (reference sequence). The CDR3 runs 16 residues. For the CDR3, the DNA is TGTGCCAGCAGTTTATCGTGGGGACTAGTAGGAGAGACCCAGTACTTC. This translates into CASSLSWGLVGETQYF.

The chain recombines TRBV7-9 with TRBJ2-2; D possibly corresponds to TRBD1 (5 bases). V lost 1 base to trimming and J lost 9 bases, with 15 bases between them. This CDR3 has 15 amino acids. In germline, CDR1 is SEHNR, CDR2 FQNEAQ (reference sequence). CDR3 region: CASSLVQGWTRELFF. For the CDR3, the DNA is TGTGCCAGCAGCTTAGTGCAGGGCTGGACCAGGGAGCTGTTTTTT.

The J gene is TRBJ1-2, the V gene TRBV9, with TRBD1 as a possible D gene (6 bases). CDR3 size: 15 residues. Germline V CDR1 and CDR2: SGDLS, YYNGEE. V was clipped by 3 bases and J by 1 base, with 13 bases between them. The CDR3 nucleotides are TGTGCCAGCAGCGGGGTCGGGGGCAGTAACTATGGCTACACCTTC. This encodes CASSGVGGSNYGYTF.